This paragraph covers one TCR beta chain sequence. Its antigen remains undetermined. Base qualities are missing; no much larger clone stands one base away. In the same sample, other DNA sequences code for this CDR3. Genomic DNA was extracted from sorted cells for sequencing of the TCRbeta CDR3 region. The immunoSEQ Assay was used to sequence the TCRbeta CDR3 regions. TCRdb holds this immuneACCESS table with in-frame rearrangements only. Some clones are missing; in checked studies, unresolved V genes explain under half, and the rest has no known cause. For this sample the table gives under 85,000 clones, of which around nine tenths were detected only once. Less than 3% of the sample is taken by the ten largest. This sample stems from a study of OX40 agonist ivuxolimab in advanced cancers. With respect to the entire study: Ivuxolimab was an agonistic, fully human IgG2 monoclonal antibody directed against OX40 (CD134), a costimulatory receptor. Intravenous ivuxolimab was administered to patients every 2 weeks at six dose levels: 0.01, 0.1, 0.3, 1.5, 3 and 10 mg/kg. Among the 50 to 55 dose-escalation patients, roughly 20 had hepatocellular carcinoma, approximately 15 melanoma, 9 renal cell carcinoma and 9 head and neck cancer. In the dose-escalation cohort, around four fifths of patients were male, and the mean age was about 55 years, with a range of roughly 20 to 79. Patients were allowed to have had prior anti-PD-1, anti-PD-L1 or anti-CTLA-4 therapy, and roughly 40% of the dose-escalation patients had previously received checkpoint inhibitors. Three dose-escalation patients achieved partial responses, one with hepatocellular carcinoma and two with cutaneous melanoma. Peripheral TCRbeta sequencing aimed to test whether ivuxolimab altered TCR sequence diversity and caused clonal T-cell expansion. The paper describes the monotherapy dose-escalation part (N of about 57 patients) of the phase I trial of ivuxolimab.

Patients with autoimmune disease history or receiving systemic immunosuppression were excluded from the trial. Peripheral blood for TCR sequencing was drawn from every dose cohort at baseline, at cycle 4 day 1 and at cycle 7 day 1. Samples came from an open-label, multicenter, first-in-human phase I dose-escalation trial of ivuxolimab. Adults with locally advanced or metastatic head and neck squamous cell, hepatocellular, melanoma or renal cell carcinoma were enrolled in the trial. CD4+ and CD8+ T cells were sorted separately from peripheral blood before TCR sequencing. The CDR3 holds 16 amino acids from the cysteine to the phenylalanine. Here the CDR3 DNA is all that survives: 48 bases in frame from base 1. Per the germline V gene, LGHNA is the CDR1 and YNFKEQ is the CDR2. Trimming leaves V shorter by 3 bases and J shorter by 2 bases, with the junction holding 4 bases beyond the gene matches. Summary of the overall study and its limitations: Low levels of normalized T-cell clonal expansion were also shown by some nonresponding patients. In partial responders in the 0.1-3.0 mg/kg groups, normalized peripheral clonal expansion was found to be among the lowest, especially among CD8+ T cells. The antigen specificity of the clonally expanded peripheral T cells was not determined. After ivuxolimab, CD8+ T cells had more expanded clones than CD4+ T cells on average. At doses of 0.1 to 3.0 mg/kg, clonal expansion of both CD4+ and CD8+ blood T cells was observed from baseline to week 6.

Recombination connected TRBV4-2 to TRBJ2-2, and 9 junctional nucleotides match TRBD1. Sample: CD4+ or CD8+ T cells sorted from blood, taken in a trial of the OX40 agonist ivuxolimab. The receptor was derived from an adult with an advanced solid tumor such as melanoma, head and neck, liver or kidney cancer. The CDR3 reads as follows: CASSQETGGNTGELFF. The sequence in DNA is TGTGCCAGCAGCCAGGAGACAGGGGGAAACACCGGGGAGCTGTTTTTT.